This T cell receptor beta chain derives from a study of T cells in Graves' hyperthyroidism and ophthalmopathy. This clonotype was detected ten times or more. What was amplified from RNA transcripts were TCR beta CDR3 regions. TCR CDR3 regions were first amplified by RT-PCR with HTBI primers. Each CDR3 protein gets one entry after TCRdb re-called the multiplex PCR reads with MiXCR. Here the sample spans 530,000 or so distinct CDR3 sequences, around 22% being singletons. The V gene end was trimmed by 5 bases and the J gene end by 2 bases; junction bases not matched to a gene: 5. Germline V gene sequence: CDR1 MNHNS, CDR2 SASEGT. This CDR3 comprises 14 residues.

This TCR was recovered from a young woman with Graves' ophthalmopathy. The rearrangement joins TRBV6-1 to TRBJ2-7; 8 nucleotides match TRBD2. Sequencing input: blood. CDR3: CASSPGGAAYEQYF. CDR3 DNA: TGTGCCAGCAGTCCGGGGGGGGCCGCCTACGAGCAGTACTTC.